The next 32 T cell receptor beta chains were all read from a single sample in a study of blood T cell repertoires in COVID-19. The assay was immunoSEQ multiplex PCR, and TCRdb's table has in-frame clones only and misses some. The repertoire has about 67,000 clones, over 80% of them found once; the top ten carry 5% to 6.5%. Sequences were obtained from peripheral blood. The receptors were gathered from a man aged 50 to 59 with active COVID-19.

This clone was found a few times. The chain joins TRBV6-2 or TRBV6-3 to TRBJ1-1; D is perhaps TRBD1 (6 bases). From germline, CDR1 is MNHEY and CDR2 SVGEGT. V gave up 4 bases and J gave up 0 bases, with 15 bases separating them. The CDR3 contains 16 residues. This CDR3 is CASSSTRTEMNTEAFF. CDR3 coding DNA: TGTGCCAGCAGTTCAACACGGACAGAAATGAACACTGAAGCTTTCTTT.

CDR3 bases: TGTGCCAGCACCCCGTACTCCATGAACACTGAAGCTTTCTTT. Translating gives CASTPYSMNTEAFF. The V gene is TRBV6-5, the J gene TRBJ1-1; no reliable D call. This CDR3 contains 14 residues. V lost 7 bases to trimming and J lost 0 bases, with 12 bases between them. The germline V gene has CDR1 MNHEY and CDR2 SVGAGI.

J is TRBJ2-5 and V is TRBV5-4; D gene ambiguous. Deletions cut 4 bases from V and 5 bases from J, with 12 bases between. The CDR3 runs to 13 residues. Germline V gene lookup returns CDR1 SGHNT and CDR2 YYREEE (reference sequence). In nucleotides, the CDR3 is TGTGCCAGCAGCGCTTCTTCCGGGGAGACCCAGTACTTC. Protein: CASSASSGETQYF.

As DNA, the CDR3 is TGTGCCAGCAGCCCCCAGGGGGGCGCCAAAAACATTCAGTACTTC. It is translated as CASSPQGGAKNIQYF. V usage is TRBV9 and J usage is TRBJ2-4, with a weak D call TRBD1 (7 bases). This CDR3 is built from 15 residues. CDR1 is SGDLS, CDR2 YYNGEE, per germline. V shed 4 bases and J shed 1 base, with 12 bases lying between them.

This rearrangement joins TRBV11-2 to TRBJ2-5; a weak D match, TRBD2 (6 bases). CDR1 is SGHAT and CDR2 is FQNNGV in the germline V gene. With 1 base removed from V and 4 bases from J, the gap between germline ends came to 10 bases. The CDR3 sequence is 14 residues long. The CDR3 region is CASSLGAAGETQYF. The CDR3 coding sequence is TGTGCCAGCAGCTTAGGCGCAGCGGGAGAGACCCAGTACTTC.

This rearrangement joins TRBV28 to TRBJ2-7; a possible D gene is TRBD1 (6 bases). The CDR3 covers 15 residues. V was clipped by 4 bases and J by 2 bases, with 15 bases between them. The germline V gene encodes CDR1 MDHEN and CDR2 SYDVKM. The CDR3 spells CASSSQGAATYEQYF. In nucleotides, the CDR3 is TGTGCCAGCAGTTCACAGGGTGCGGCGACCTACGAGCAGTACTTC.

The chain couples TRBV15 to TRBJ2-1; D ambiguous. The V and J ends lost 1 base and 7 bases respectively, with 8 bases between them. CDR3 size: 13 residues. CDR1 and CDR2 (germline): LNHNV, YYDKDF (reference sequence). This chain's CDR3 is CATSRVLENEQFF. The CDR3 coding sequence is TGTGCCACCAGCAGAGTTTTAGAGAATGAGCAGTTCTTC.

This chain links TRBV28 with TRBJ1-1; a possible D gene is TRBD1 (5 bases). CDR3 size: 14 residues. In germline, CDR1 is MDHEN, CDR2 SYDVKM. V was clipped by 5 bases and J by 1 base, with 11 bases between them. As DNA, the CDR3 is TGTGCCAGCAGTCCGGGGGTACGGAACACTGAAGCTTTCTTT. It codes for CASSPGVRNTEAFF.

This chain links TRBV6-1 with TRBJ1-4; D is ambiguous. The CDR3 is 16 residues long. Germline V gene sequence: CDR1 MNHNS, CDR2 SASEGT. V dropped 1 base and J dropped 6 bases, with 15 bases sitting between them. The CDR3 sequence: CASSEVSLTEDEKLFF. For the CDR3, the DNA is TGTGCCAGCAGTGAAGTGTCCCTAACTGAGGATGAAAAACTGTTTTTT.

This sequence joins TRBV13 and TRBJ2-1; 9 nucleotides agree with TRBD2. J lost 6 bases, V lost 5 bases, and 5 bases had no gene match. The CDR3 loop spans 14 amino acids. Germline V lookup: CDR1 PRHDT, CDR2 FYEKMQ (reference sequence). The CDR3 protein is CASSISGRSNEQFF. For the CDR3, the DNA is TGTGCCAGCAGCATCAGCGGGAGGTCCAATGAGCAGTTCTTC. The whole variable domain, filled in from reference TRBV13 and TRBJ2-1, reads AAGVIQSPRHLIKEKRETATLKCYPIPRHDTVYWYQQGPGQDPQFLISFYEKMQSDKGSIPDRFSAQQFSDYHSELNMSSLELGDSALYFCASSISGRSNEQFFGPGTRLTVL.

V is TRBV7-8 and J is TRBJ1-6, with a possible D match to TRBD1 (5 bases). This CDR3 comprises 12 residues. The germline V and J ends were trimmed by 6 bases and 9 bases, with 9 bases remaining between them. The germline gives CDR1 SGHVS, CDR2 FQNEAQ. CDR3 DNA sequence: TGTGCCAGCAGGACAGCCGGTTCACCCCTCCACTTT. Encoded protein: CASRTAGSPLHF.

A few counts support this clone. The gene calls are TRBV4-3 and TRBJ2-7; maybe TRBD1 (7 bases). The CDR3 covers 16 residues. Trimming stripped 4 bases from V and 4 bases from J, with 20 bases between. CDR1 is LGHNA, CDR2 YSLEER, per germline. In nucleotides, the CDR3 is TGCGCCAGCAGCCGGGGCGGGGCAGGGGGATCGTACGAGCAGTACTTC. Translation gives CASSRGGAGGSYEQYF.

V gene TRBV6-5 combines with J gene TRBJ1-5; TRBD1 aligns across 9 bases. The CDR3 is 14 residues long. J lost 6 bases, V lost 4 bases, and 4 bases had no gene match. Germline V lookup: CDR1 MNHEY, CDR2 SVGAGI. The CDR3 region has the DNA TGTGCCAGCAGTTTTGACAGGGGGTCTCAGCCCCAGCATTTT. Protein: CASSFDRGSQPQHF.

CDR3 bases: TGTGCCAGCAGCTTAGTTTCAGGGGGCCTCTACAATGAGCAGTTCTTC. Its protein product is CASSLVSGGLYNEQFF. V and J are TRBV7-2 and TRBJ2-1, with 8 bases aligning to TRBD1. Germline V gene lookup returns CDR1 SGHTA and CDR2 FQGNSA. With V trimmed by 1 base and J by 3 bases, 5 bases remained unmatched. The CDR3 spans 16 residues.

V gene TRBV11-1 combines with J gene TRBJ1-6, with 7 bases matching TRBD1. J gave up 3 bases and V 3 bases, and 2 bases lay outside the gene matches. Germline CDR1 and CDR2: SGHAT and FQDESV (reference sequence). The CDR3 has 15 amino acids. The CDR3 DNA reads as TGTGCCAGCAGCTTGGGGGACAGCTATAATTCACCCCTCCACTTT. This sequence encodes CASSLGDSYNSPLHF.

This clone was observed a few times. The chain employs TRBV28 and TRBJ1-6, with 7 bases matching TRBD1. V shed 4 bases and J 2 bases; nucleotides not matched to a gene: 8. This CDR3 region has 17 residues. Germline V lookup: CDR1 MDHEN, CDR2 SYDVKM. CDR3 loop: CASSSPTGNAYNSPLHF. The CDR3 DNA sequence: TGTGCCAGCAGTTCTCCGACAGGGAACGCCTATAATTCACCCCTCCACTTT. The whole variable domain, filled in from reference TRBV28 and TRBJ1-6, reads DVKVTQSSRYLVKRTGEKVFLECVQDMDHENMFWYRQDPGLGLRLIYFSYDVKMKEKGDIPEGYSVSREKKERFSLILESASTNQTSMYLCASSSPTGNAYNSPLHFGNGTRLTVT.

This chain connects TRBV13 to TRBJ1-2; no clear D gene. This CDR3 region has 14 residues. CDR1 PRHDT and CDR2 FYEKMQ come from the germline V gene (reference sequence). V shed 1 base and J shed 6 bases, with 12 bases lying between them. The CDR3 here is CASSLVYPGDGYTF. DNA for the CDR3: TGTGCCAGCAGCTTAGTCTACCCCGGGGATGGCTACACCTTC.

In this sample, this clone turned up once. The chain employs TRBV29-1 and TRBJ2-7; 15 positions match TRBD2. Looked up from germline, CDR1 is SQVTM and CDR2 is ANQGSEA. The CDR3 covers 16 residues. V lost 6 bases and J lost 4; bases outside the gene matches: 10. CDR3 sequence: CSVDTWTSGRVYEQYF. CDR3 coding DNA: TGCAGCGTGGACACTTGGACTAGCGGGAGGGTGTACGAGCAGTACTTC.

This rearrangement joins TRBV7-2 to TRBJ2-3, with 7 bases identical to TRBD2. V shed 5 bases, J shed 6 bases, and the junction held 17 bases outside the gene matches. From germline, CDR1 is SGHTA and CDR2 FQGNSA. The CDR3 length is 17 residues. The CDR3 nucleotides are TGTGCCAGCAGCCCCTGGGGGTGGGAGGGCCAGGATGATACGCAGTATTTT. It yields the protein CASSPWGWEGQDDTQYF.

This sequence joins TRBV18 and TRBJ1-5; D gene uncertain. The germline V and J ends were trimmed by 3 bases and 2 bases, with 2 bases remaining between them. Germline V gives CDR1 KGHSH, CDR2 LQKENI. The CDR3 consists of 12 residues. Here the CDR3 reads CASSPGNQPQHF. The CDR3 DNA reads as TGTGCCAGCTCACCCGGCAATCAGCCCCAGCATTTT.

This chain connects TRBV4-2 to TRBJ1-4; D might be TRBD1 (6 bases). CDR3 length: 15 residues. Germline-derived CDR1 and CDR2 are LGHNA and YNFKEQ. V lost 3 bases and J lost 5, with 13 bases in between. CDR3 bases: TGTGCCAGCAGCCACCCCTCAGGGGAAAATGAAAAACTGTTTTTT. This sequence encodes CASSHPSGENEKLFF.

The chain's CDR3 is CASSLSQGAYNEQFF. The CDR3 nucleotides are TGTGCCAGCAGCTTGTCACAGGGGGCGTACAATGAGCAGTTCTTC. The J gene is TRBJ2-1, the V gene TRBV11-1; 9 bases agree with TRBD1. This CDR3 is 15 amino acids long. With V trimmed by 3 bases and J by 4 bases, 4 bases remained unmatched. The germline gives CDR1 SGHAT, CDR2 FQDESV (reference sequence).

This clone was observed once. The chain is built from TRBV5-1 and TRBJ2-7; 8 bases align to TRBD1. Germline CDR1 and CDR2: SGHRS and YFSETQ. Trimming at V came to 4 bases and at J to 2 bases, leaving 5 bases not matched to a gene. There are 14 residues in the CDR3. The CDR3 protein is CASSPGQATYEQYF. CDR3 sequence (DNA): TGCGCCAGCAGCCCGGGACAGGCGACCTACGAGCAGTACTTC.

This clone turned up a few times. J is TRBJ1-2 and V is TRBV27; TRBD1 matches 7 bases. Per the germline V gene, CDR1 is MNHEY and CDR2 is SMNVEV (reference sequence). J lost 0 bases, V lost 7 bases, and 8 bases had no gene match. The CDR3 covers 15 residues. Written as DNA, the CDR3 is TGTGCCAGCACCCGGGCCGGACAGGCTAACTATGGCTACACCTTC. This encodes CASTRAGQANYGYTF.

The V gene is TRBV19, the J gene TRBJ2-3; TRBD1 matches 7 bases. J was trimmed by 0 bases and V by 6 bases; bases with no gene match: 6. This CDR3 has 15 residues. The germline gives CDR1 LNHDA, CDR2 SQIVND (reference sequence). This chain's CDR3 is CASSLWTGSTDTQYF. CDR3 coding DNA: TGTGCCAGTAGCCTGTGGACAGGAAGCACAGATACGCAGTATTTT.

A few counts support this clone. The chain recombines TRBV4-3 with TRBJ2-1, with D maybe TRBD1 (6 bases). This CDR3 has 17 residues. Germline CDR1 and CDR2: LGHNA and YSLEER. V was pared by 4 bases and J by 1 base, with 17 bases between. The DNA for the CDR3 is TGCGCCAGCAGCCTTGAGAGGGGCACAGGGTCCTACAATGAGCAGTTCTTC. It codes for CASSLERGTGSYNEQFF.

The gene calls are TRBV30 and TRBJ1-3, with D possibly TRBD1 on 5 matching bases. This CDR3 spans 13 amino acids. V lost 8 bases and J lost 2, with 13 bases in between. CDR1 is GTSNPN, CDR2 SVGIG, per germline (reference sequence). CDR3 sequence reads: CATKTVPGNTIYF. The CDR3 nucleotides read TGTGCCACCAAGACAGTCCCTGGAAACACCATATATTTT. Supplemented by reference TRBV30 and TRBJ1-3, the full variable domain reads SQTIHQWPATLVQPVGSPLSLECTVEGTSNPNLYWYRQAAGRGLQLLFYSVGIGQISSEVPQNLSASRPQDRQFILSSKKLLLSDSGFYLCATKTVPGNTIYFGEGSWLTVV.

This clone came up a few times. The chain links TRBV28 to TRBJ1-6; D possibly corresponds to TRBD1 (6 bases). V lost 6 bases and J lost 8, with 14 bases in between. Germline V gene lookup returns CDR1 MDHEN and CDR2 SYDVKM. CDR3 length: 14 residues. The CDR3 coding sequence is TGTGCCAGCAGAATTACAGGGTGGTATTCACCCCTCCACTTT. Translation: CASRITGWYSPLHF.

The rearrangement uses TRBV5-1 and TRBJ2-1, with 8 bases aligning to TRBD1. After removal of 4 bases from V and 5 bases from J, the junction contained 5 bases not matched to a gene. CDR3 length: 14 amino acids. CDR1 SGHRS and CDR2 YFSETQ come from the germline V gene. This chain's CDR3 is CASSTWTGNNEQFF. The DNA for the CDR3 is TGCGCCAGCAGCACCTGGACAGGGAACAATGAGCAGTTCTTC.

This chain joins TRBV4-2 and TRBJ1-4; TRBD1 matches at 8 bases. The CDR3 spans 14 residues. The trim removed 4 bases at V and 5 bases at J, leaving 3 bases unmatched. The germline CDR1 and CDR2 sequences are LGHNA and YNFKEQ. CDR3 bases: TGTGCCAGCAGCCCGGGACAGGTGAATGAAAAACTGTTTTTT. Protein product: CASSPGQVNEKLFF.

The chain links TRBV4-3 to TRBJ1-1; the match to TRBD1 covers 7 bases. There are 15 residues in the CDR3. The junction had 5 bases not matched to a gene; V was cut back by 0 bases and J by 4 bases. Germline-derived CDR1 and CDR2 are LGHNA and YSLEER. The CDR3 is CASSQDSAGGTEAFF. The CDR3 DNA sequence: TGCGCCAGCAGCCAAGATAGTGCAGGGGGCACTGAAGCTTTCTTT.

The CDR3 DNA sequence: TGCGCCACCTTGAACCGGGGACAGGGAGAACAAGAGACCCAGTACTTC. It is translated as CATLNRGQGEQETQYF. This rearrangement joins TRBV10-1 to TRBJ2-5, with TRBD1 matching over 9 bases. With 10 bases clipped from V and 2 bases from J, the junction kept 14 bases outside the gene matches. This CDR3 is 16 amino acids long. CDR1 is WNHNN and CDR2 is SYGVQD in the germline V gene (reference sequence).